These 14 T cell receptor beta chains originate from one sample sequenced in a study of cytomegalovirus exposure and HLA in healthy donors. PCR employed 60 Vbeta and 13 Jbeta primers. Assay used: immunoSEQ multiplex PCR; TCRdb lists only in-frame clones, some missing. The sample holds more than 150,000 clones; roughly 82% are singletons and the top ten take approximately 1.5%. The sequenced sample was PBMCs. The source of these receptors is a middle-aged man in good health and CMV-seronegative.

The chain carries TRBV11-2 and TRBJ1-2; 9 bases fit TRBD1. Trimming cost V 5 bases and J 7 bases; bases outside gene matches: 5. The V gene's germline CDR1 is SGHAT and CDR2 FQNNGV. The CDR3 totals 13 residues. The CDR3 DNA sequence: TGTGCCAGCAGCCTACAGGGGGCGGCTGGCTACACCTTC. Translating gives CASSLQGAAGYTF.

V is TRBV7-6 and J is TRBJ2-7; TRBD2 matches 7 bases. This CDR3 comprises 16 residues. The germline V gene encodes CDR1 SGHVS and CDR2 FNYEAQ. V gave up 5 bases and J gave up 4 bases; unmatched junction bases: 14. CDR3: CASSQGTMKDNYEQYF. CDR3 coding DNA: TGTGCCAGCAGCCAAGGGACTATGAAGGACAATTACGAGCAGTACTTC.

The chain recombines TRBV5-4 with TRBJ1-1; the match to TRBD1 covers 7 bases. The germline gives CDR1 SGHNT, CDR2 YYREEE (reference sequence). CDR3 size: 15 residues. V dropped 3 bases and J dropped 0; count of bases not matched to a gene: 5. The CDR3: CASSSGQSMNTEAFF. The CDR3 DNA reads TGTGCCAGCAGCTCGGGACAGTCAATGAACACTGAAGCTTTCTTT.

The J gene is TRBJ1-2, the V gene TRBV7-2; 8 bases align to TRBD1. Germline V CDR1 and CDR2: SGHTA, FQGNSA. J lost 7 bases, V lost 1 base, and 2 bases had no gene match. The CDR3 loop spans 13 amino acids. The CDR3 spells CASSLDRGAGYTF. DNA for the CDR3: TGTGCCAGCAGCTTAGACAGGGGGGCTGGCTACACCTTC. The full variable domain, rest sourced from reference TRBV7-2 and TRBJ1-2, is GAGVSQSPSNKVTEKGKDVELRCDPISGHTALYWYRQSLGQGLEFLIYFQGNSAPDKSGLPSDRFSAERTGGSVSTLTIQRTQQEDSAVYLCASSLDRGAGYTFGSGTRLTVV.

This chain uses TRBV4-2 with TRBJ2-4; no clear D gene. Looked up from germline, CDR1 is LGHNA and CDR2 is YNFKEQ. V lost 1 base and J 7 bases, leaving 11 bases between the germline ends. The CDR3 is 14 residues long. In DNA, the CDR3 is TGTGCCAGCAGCCAAGCCCAATACTCGAACATTCAGTACTTC. It codes for CASSQAQYSNIQYF.

The chain combines TRBV19 with TRBJ2-6; 7 nucleotides match TRBD1. This CDR3 spans 16 amino acids. Germline-derived CDR1 and CDR2 are LNHDA and SQIVND (reference sequence). V was clipped by 9 bases and J by 0 bases; unmatched bases: 8. This CDR3 is CASRRQGNSGANVLTF. In DNA form, the CDR3 reads TGTGCCAGCCGGCGACAGGGAAACTCTGGGGCCAACGTCCTGACTTTC.

The chain carries TRBV11-3 and TRBJ1-1; tentative D call: TRBD1 (5 bases). Deletions cut 0 bases from V and 6 bases from J, with 8 bases between. Germline V CDR1 and CDR2: SGHNT, YENEEA. This CDR3 comprises 13 residues. For the CDR3, the DNA is TGTGCCAGCAGCTTAGACGGGGGTCCTGAAGCTTTCTTT. This gives the protein CASSLDGGPEAFF.

This clone was observed a few times. J is TRBJ2-7 and V is TRBV4-1; a weak D match, TRBD2 (6 bases). Germline V gene data show CDR1 as MGHRA and CDR2 as YSYEKL. V lost 0 bases and J 5 bases, leaving 11 bases between the germline ends. This CDR3 has 14 residues. The CDR3 DNA sequence: TGCGCCAGCAGCCAAGATGGGAGGATCCACGAGCAGTACTTC. This gives the protein CASSQDGRIHEQYF.

CDR3 residues: CASSPRVADNSPLHF. In DNA, the CDR3 is TGTGCCAGCAGCCCGAGGGTGGCGGATAATTCACCCCTCCACTTT. This sequence joins TRBV7-3 and TRBJ1-6; D gene uncertain. The germline V gene has CDR1 SGHTA and CDR2 FQGTGA. Trimming shortened V by 5 bases and J by 5 bases, and 13 bases separated the two germline ends. The CDR3 is made up of 15 amino acids.

This chain joins TRBV6-1 and TRBJ2-7, with a possible D match to TRBD1 (6 bases). Deletions cut 1 base from V and 6 bases from J, with 13 bases between. The CDR3 loop spans 14 amino acids. Germline values: CDR1 MNHNS, CDR2 SASEGT. The CDR3, as DNA: TGTGCCAGCAGTGAAGGTGGAGAGGGGGTCGAGCAGTACTTC. Its protein product is CASSEGGEGVEQYF.

Comment on this clone: Other DNA sequences in the sample encode the same CDR3. The gene calls are TRBV7-2 and TRBJ2-7, with 11 bases aligning to TRBD1. Germline V gene lookup returns CDR1 SGHTA and CDR2 FQGNSA. With 5 bases clipped from V and 2 bases from J, the junction kept 2 bases outside the gene matches. The CDR3 has 14 amino acids. The chain's CDR3 is CASSRDRGTYEQYF. DNA for the CDR3: TGTGCCAGCAGCAGGGACAGGGGGACCTACGAGCAGTACTTC.

This rearrangement joins TRBV10-3 to TRBJ1-6; D might be TRBD1 (6 bases). The V gene lost 0 bases and the J gene lost 11 bases, with 8 bases spanning the gap. The CDR3 has 13 amino acids. CDR1 and CDR2 (germline): ENHRY, SYGVKD. The CDR3 nucleotides are TGTGCCATCAGTGAGTCTCAGGGGACACCCCTCCACTTT. Amino acid sequence: CAISESQGTPLHF.

In the case of this clone: An end of the junction differs from the germline gene, which may be a read error. The chain recombines TRBV7-7 with TRBJ2-5; 12 positions agree with TRBD2. There are 18 residues in the CDR3. CDR1 and CDR2 (germline): SSHAT, FNYEAQ (reference sequence). The CDR3 here is CASSLGALAGGRGETQYF. The CDR3 DNA reads as TGTGCTAGCAGCTTGGGGGCACTAGCGGGGGGCCGAGGGGAGACCCAGTACTTC.

The chain links TRBV7-2 to TRBJ1-2; 10 positions agree with TRBD1. CDR3 length equals 16 residues. CDR1 is SGHTA, CDR2 FQGNSA, per germline. V dropped 1 base and J dropped 4; count of bases not matched to a gene: 6. The CDR3 coding sequence is TGTGCCAGCAGCTTAGTTCGGACAGGGGGGCTCTATGGCTACACCTTC. It translates to CASSLVRTGGLYGYTF. The whole variable domain, remainder taken from reference TRBV7-2 and TRBJ1-2, is GAGVSQSPSNKVTEKGKDVELRCDPISGHTALYWYRQSLGQGLEFLIYFQGNSAPDKSGLPSDRFSAERTGGSVSTLTIQRTQQEDSAVYLCASSLVRTGGLYGYTFGSGTRLTVV.